This is a list of T cell receptor beta chains from one sample in a study of CD8+CD57+ T cells in acquired aplastic anemia. TCRdb called the reads again in MiXCR, with one record for every CDR3 protein. The sample yields about 210,000 distinct CDR3 sequences, roughly 55% seen once. The sequenced sample consisted of sorted CD4+, CD8+, or CD8+CD57+ T cells (not recorded which) from PBMCs. These receptors came from a human donor in good health. CDR3s include the opening cysteine and the closing phenylalanine or tryptophan. A D gene is named only where the DNA matches it firmly. Size is stated for part of the rows, as once, few or many counts, or as a class when the clone is expanded.

CDR3 DNA: TGTGCCAGCAGCGCCCGTTGGAGCGGGAACACTGAAGCTTTCTTT
CDR3 protein: CASSARWSGNTEAFF
D gene: -
J gene: TRBJ1-1
clone size: -
V gene: TRBV7-8

CDR3 DNA: TGTGCCAGCAGCTTTGATCAACAGGGGCAGAACCAAGAGACCCAGTACTTC
CDR3 protein: CASSFDQQGQNQETQYF
D gene: TRBD1
J gene: TRBJ2-5
clone size: once
V gene: TRBV7-9

CDR3 DNA: TGCGCCAGCAGCCAAGTTACGAACACCGGGGAGCTGTTTTTT
CDR3 protein: CASSQVTNTGELFF
D gene: -
J gene: TRBJ2-2
clone size: many
V gene: TRBV4-1

CDR3 DNA: TGTGCTAGTGGTTTCATCCCCGGGACCGAAGCTAATTCACCCCTCCACTTT
CDR3 protein: CASGFIPGTEANSPLHF
D gene: -
J gene: TRBJ1-6
clone size: many
V gene: TRBV12-5

CDR3 DNA: TGTGCCAGCAGCTTGGGACTAGCTCGGGGTGACGAGCAGTACTTC
CDR3 protein: CASSLGLARGDEQYF
D gene: TRBD2
J gene: TRBJ2-7
clone size: once
V gene: TRBV7-2

CDR3 DNA: TGCGCCAGCAGCTTGCGGAATAACTATGGCTACACCTTC
CDR3 protein: CASSLRNNYGYTF
D gene: -
J gene: TRBJ1-2
clone size: -
V gene: TRBV5-1

CDR3 DNA: TGTGCCAGCAGCCCCCCAGGACAGTGGCTCGAGCAGTACTTC
CDR3 protein: CASSPPGQWLEQYF
D gene: -
J gene: TRBJ2-7
clone size: -
V gene: TRBV9

CDR3 DNA: TGTGCCAGCAGTCTATCGACAGGGAATGAAAAACTGTTTTTT
CDR3 protein: CASSLSTGNEKLFF
D gene: TRBD1
J gene: TRBJ1-4
clone size: -
V gene: TRBV27

CDR3 DNA: TGTGCCACCAGTGACCTGGACAGCAGCAATCAGCCCCAGCATTTT
CDR3 protein: CATSDLDSSNQPQHF
D gene: -
J gene: TRBJ1-5
clone size: -
V gene: TRBV24-1

CDR3 DNA: TGTGCCAGCAGCTCTCCCTGGGGTAGCGATGAGCAGTATTTT
CDR3 protein: CASSSPWGSDEQYF
D gene: -
J gene: TRBJ2-3
clone size: -
V gene: TRBV7-9

CDR3 DNA: TGCAGTGCTAGAATAGGGGGCCAGGCCTCCTACAATGAGCAGTTCTTC
CDR3 protein: CSARIGGQASYNEQFF
D gene: TRBD1
J gene: TRBJ2-1
clone size: -
V gene: TRBV20-1

CDR3 DNA: TGCAGTGCCCCTGGGGCCAACGTCCTGACTTTC
CDR3 protein: CSAPGANVLTF
D gene: -
J gene: TRBJ2-6
clone size: few
V gene: TRBV20-1

CDR3 DNA: TGTGCCAGTGTGGCTAACTATGGCTACACCTTC
CDR3 protein: CASVANYGYTF
D gene: -
J gene: TRBJ1-2
clone size: -
V gene: TRBV2

CDR3 DNA: TGTGCCAGCAAGTCTCCCCCAGGGGTTACCGACGAGACCCAGTACTTC
CDR3 protein: CASKSPPGVTDETQYF
D gene: -
J gene: TRBJ2-5
clone size: -
V gene: TRBV25-1

CDR3 DNA: TGCAGTGCTAGAGGGGTGGTAGGGGTACCCTACGAGCAGTACTTC
CDR3 protein: CSARGVVGVPYEQYF
D gene: -
J gene: TRBJ2-7
clone size: -
V gene: TRBV20-1

CDR3 DNA: TGTGCCAGCAGCTTAGGATACCGGGACAGGGGGCGGGAGACCCAGTACTTC
CDR3 protein: CASSLGYRDRGRETQYF
D gene: TRBD1
J gene: TRBJ2-5
clone size: -
V gene: TRBV7-8

CDR3 DNA: TGCAGCGTTGAACCCTGGATACAGCCACAAGAGACCCAGTACTTC
CDR3 protein: CSVEPWIQPQETQYF
D gene: -
J gene: TRBJ2-5
clone size: -
V gene: TRBV29-1

CDR3 DNA: TGCAGTGCTAGGACCGGTGGCGAAAAACTGTTTTTT
CDR3 protein: CSARTGGEKLFF
D gene: -
J gene: TRBJ1-4
clone size: -
V gene: TRBV20-1

CDR3 DNA: TGTGCCAGCGGCCTAGGCCCGGACAGAACCTATGGCTACACCTTC
CDR3 protein: CASGLGPDRTYGYTF
D gene: -
J gene: TRBJ1-2
clone size: -
V gene: TRBV7-9

CDR3 DNA: TGTGCCACCAGCAGAGATCAGGGGAACTATGGCTACACCTTC
CDR3 protein: CATSRDQGNYGYTF
D gene: -
J gene: TRBJ1-2
clone size: many
V gene: TRBV15

CDR3 DNA: TGCGCCAGCAGCCCATCGGTGAACACCGGGGAGCTGTTTTTT
CDR3 protein: CASSPSVNTGELFF
D gene: -
J gene: TRBJ2-2
clone size: many
V gene: TRBV4-3

CDR3 DNA: TGTGCCATCAGTGTGGGGGGAGACGGTAACTATGGCTACACCTTC
CDR3 protein: CAISVGGDGNYGYTF
D gene: -
J gene: TRBJ1-2
clone size: few
V gene: TRBV10-3

CDR3 DNA: TGTGCCAGCAGCTTTTCCAGGACAGGGATCAATGAGCAGTTCTTC
CDR3 protein: CASSFSRTGINEQFF
D gene: TRBD1
J gene: TRBJ2-1
clone size: -
V gene: TRBV7-2

CDR3 DNA: TGTGCCAGCAGCCGACATCTCGGGGACTATGGCTACACCTTC
CDR3 protein: CASSRHLGDYGYTF
D gene: -
J gene: TRBJ1-2
clone size: many
V gene: TRBV6-1

CDR3 DNA: TGTGCCACCAGTGGCCTAGTAGTGGATGGCTGCACCTTC
CDR3 protein: CATSGLVVDGCTF
D gene: -
J gene: TRBJ1-2
clone size: -
V gene: TRBV24-1

CDR3 DNA: TGTGCCAGCAGCCACGAGGGATCTCAGCCCCAGCATTTT
CDR3 protein: CASSHEGSQPQHF
D gene: -
J gene: TRBJ1-5
clone size: -
V gene: TRBV3-1

CDR3 DNA: TGTGCCAGCAGTGGCTGGGACCTCGGACAAGAGACCCAGTACTTC
CDR3 protein: CASSGWDLGQETQYF
D gene: -
J gene: TRBJ2-5
clone size: many
V gene: TRBV12-3/TRBV12-4

CDR3 DNA: TGTGCCAGCAGGGAGTCCACCGGGGAGCTGTTTTTT
CDR3 protein: CASRESTGELFF
D gene: -
J gene: TRBJ2-2
clone size: -
V gene: TRBV6-5

CDR3 DNA: TGTGCCAGCAGCCTAGGGGGGGGAGCTTCCTTT
CDR3 protein: CASSLGGGASF
D gene: -
J gene: TRBJ1-1
clone size: -
V gene: TRBV11-1

CDR3 DNA: TGTGCCAGCAGCTTTCGGAACACTGAAGCTTTCTTT
CDR3 protein: CASSFRNTEAFF
D gene: -
J gene: TRBJ1-1
clone size: many
V gene: TRBV7-2

CDR3 DNA: TGTGCCAGCAATAATTTCCAGGGGAGCGAGCAGTACTTC
CDR3 protein: CASNNFQGSEQYF
D gene: -
J gene: TRBJ2-7
clone size: many
V gene: TRBV6-5

CDR3 DNA: TGTGCCAGCAGCTTAACGGAACAGGGGGTTTCGGGCTACACCTTC
CDR3 protein: CASSLTEQGVSGYTF
D gene: TRBD1
J gene: TRBJ1-2
clone size: -
V gene: TRBV7-9

CDR3 DNA: TGCGCCAGCAGCCTTCCCGGACAGGCCCAAGAGACCCAGTACTTC
CDR3 protein: CASSLPGQAQETQYF
D gene: TRBD1
J gene: TRBJ2-5
clone size: few
V gene: TRBV5-1

CDR3 DNA: TGTGCCAGTAGTACCCCCTACGAGCAGTACTTC
CDR3 protein: CASSTPYEQYF
D gene: -
J gene: TRBJ2-7
clone size: many
V gene: TRBV19

CDR3 DNA: TGTGCCAGCAGCCTCCAGGGGCATCATGGAGATACGCAGTATTTT
CDR3 protein: CASSLQGHHGDTQYF
D gene: -
J gene: TRBJ2-3
clone size: -
V gene: TRBV7-3

CDR3 DNA: TGTGCCAGCAGCCCCCCTAGGAGGGACAGGAGCTATGGCTACACCTTC
CDR3 protein: CASSPPRRDRSYGYTF
D gene: TRBD1
J gene: TRBJ1-2
clone size: -
V gene: TRBV7-8

CDR3 DNA: TGCGCCAGCAGCTCGAGGGACAGGGAAGTTGATACGCAGTATTTT
CDR3 protein: CASSSRDREVDTQYF
D gene: TRBD1
J gene: TRBJ2-3
clone size: -
V gene: TRBV5-1